These T cell receptor beta chains were read from a single sample in a study of blood T cell repertoires in COVID-19. Profiling relied on immunoSEQ multiplex PCR, and the TCRdb table lists in-frame clones only, not all of them. The table shows 70,000 to 90,000 clones, with around 80% occurring only once. Sequenced sample: peripheral blood. These receptors all stem from a woman aged 80 or over with acute or convalescent COVID-19. CDR3s include the opening cysteine and the closing phenylalanine or tryptophan. A D gene is named only where the DNA matches it firmly. The size of a clone is reported for some rows only, either as once, few or many, or as a class for expanded clones.

D gene,J gene,V gene,clone size,CDR3 DNA,CDR3 protein
-,TRBJ1-6,TRBV6-5,-,TGTGCCAGCAGGCGTCCGAATTCACCCCTCCACTTT,CASRRPNSPLHF
TRBD2,TRBJ2-2,TRBV13,-,TGTGCCAGCAGCGTCGTGACGGGGGGGTTGAGAACCGGGGAGCTGTTTTTT,CASSVVTGGLRTGELFF
-,TRBJ2-7,TRBV18,few,TGTGCCAGCTCACCCCCGGCGGGGTTCCACGAGCAGTACTTC,CASSPPAGFHEQYF
-,TRBJ2-2,TRBV19,-,TGTGCCAGTAGTACTCGAGGGTCGAACACCGGGGAGCTGTTTTTT,CASSTRGSNTGELFF
TRBD2,TRBJ2-1,TRBV5-4,once,TGTGCCAGCAGCCCTCGGACTAGCGGGTACAATGAGCAGTTCTTC,CASSPRTSGYNEQFF
-,TRBJ1-5,TRBV6-5,-,TGTGCCAGCAAATCTAGAGTGGAAAATCAGCCCCAGCATTTT,CASKSRVENQPQHF
TRBD1,TRBJ1-2,TRBV5-4,-,TGTGCCAGCAGCTTGGTGCCGGGACAGGGGGCTTGGGGCTACACCTTC,CASSLVPGQGAWGYTF
-,TRBJ1-2,TRBV2,few,TGTGCCAGCAGTGCCGCTAGAGGCTACACCTTC,CASSAARGYTF
-,TRBJ1-1,TRBV11-2,-,TGTGCCAGCAGCTTAGGCAGGAACACTGAAGCTTTCTTT,CASSLGRNTEAFF
-,TRBJ1-6,TRBV7-2,-,TGTGCCAGCAGCCAGAACCAGGGGATCTTTTCACCCCTCCACTTT,CASSQNQGIFSPLHF
TRBD1,TRBJ2-7,TRBV5-6,-,TGTGCCAGCAGCCCGGACAGGGGTAATGGCGAGCAGTACTTC,CASSPDRGNGEQYF
TRBD2,TRBJ2-5,TRBV2,-,TGTGCCAGCAGTGATTATAAACTAGCGGGAGGTTTTGGAGAGACCCAGTACTTC,CASSDYKLAGGFGETQYF
-,TRBJ1-1,TRBV9,once,TGTGCCAGCGGATCCGGGACAATCGGTGAAGCTTTCTTT,CASGSGTIGEAFF
TRBD2,TRBJ2-5,TRBV5-1,-,TGCGCCAGCGGGACCGGGACTAGCGGGAGGGAGACCCAGTACTTC,CASGTGTSGRETQYF
-,TRBJ2-3,TRBV10-1,-,TGCGCCAGCAGTGAGTCGACCGGGAGTGGCGATACGCAGTATTTT,CASSESTGSGDTQYF
TRBD2,TRBJ2-5,TRBV5-1,-,TGCGCCAGCAGCTTGGCGGGGCTAGCGGAAGAGACCCAGTACTTC,CASSLAGLAEETQYF
TRBD2,TRBJ2-2,TRBV19,-,TGTGCCAGTAGTATAGGGACTAGCGGGGCGAACACCGGGGAGCTGTTTTTT,CASSIGTSGANTGELFF
-,TRBJ2-7,TRBV23-1,-,TGCGCCAGCAGTCACCTAATTCGACAGCCACAACACCCCTACGAGCAGTACTTC,CASSHLIRQPQHPYEQYF
-,TRBJ2-3,TRBV5-1,-,TGCGCCAGCAGCTTGGTTGCCGGTCCCACAGATACGCAGTATTTT,CASSLVAGPTDTQYF
-,TRBJ2-1,TRBV7-8,-,TGTGCCAGCAAGCCCGAAGTACTACACAATGAGCAGTTCTTC,CASKPEVLHNEQFF
TRBD2,TRBJ2-7,TRBV5-1,-,TGCGCCAGCCAGCGGGAGGGATCCTCCTACGAGCAGTACTTC,CASQREGSSYEQYF
-,TRBJ1-4,TRBV24-1,once,TGTGCCACCAGTGATTTCCTTAGGGGAAAAGCTAATGAAAAACTGTTTTTT,CATSDFLRGKANEKLFF
-,TRBJ1-1,TRBV11-2,-,TGTGCCAGCAGCTTAAGTAGGGGGACGGCTGAAGCTTTCTTT,CASSLSRGTAEAFF
TRBD1,TRBJ1-2,TRBV5-5,-,TGTGCCAGCAGCTTTGAGGGGGCTGGGGGCTACACCTTC,CASSFEGAGGYTF
TRBD1,TRBJ2-7,TRBV2,-,TGTGCCAGCGATGGGACAGGCCTTGGCGAGCAGTACTTC,CASDGTGLGEQYF
TRBD1,TRBJ2-7,TRBV27,-,TGTGCCAGCAGCCCTATACCCCCGGGACAGGGTTACGAGCAGTACTTC,CASSPIPPGQGYEQYF
-,TRBJ1-2,TRBV27,-,TGTGCCAGCAGACCCGGGGAGGTGTGGGGCTACACCTTC,CASRPGEVWGYTF
-,TRBJ1-4,TRBV11-3,-,TGTGCCAGCAGCTCCATTGGCAACGCAACTAATGAAAAACTGTTTTTT,CASSSIGNATNEKLFF
TRBD2,TRBJ2-1,TRBV7-2,-,TGTGCCAGCAGCCAGACCGGGACTAGCGGGTTAGAGCAGTTCTTC,CASSQTGTSGLEQFF
-,TRBJ1-3,TRBV28,-,TGTGCCAGCAGTCCGGGACACCCCTTCCCCGATTTT,CASSPGHPFPDF
-,TRBJ2-2,TRBV10-1,-,TGCGCCAGCAGTGCCTCAGCTAGGGGATTGAACACCGGGGAGCTGTTTTTT,CASSASARGLNTGELFF
-,TRBJ2-1,TRBV7-2,-,TGTGCCAGCAGCTTAGACCCAATGAGGGGGAATGAGCAGTTCTTC,CASSLDPMRGNEQFF
TRBD2,TRBJ2-1,TRBV6-5,-,TGTGCCAGCAGTTGGGCTAGCGGGGTATCCTACAATGAGCAGTTCTTC,CASSWASGVSYNEQFF
-,TRBJ1-6,TRBV4-1,few,TGCGCCAGCAGCCAAGGACCGGCCAGGTATAATTCACCCCTCCACTTT,CASSQGPARYNSPLHF
TRBD1,TRBJ2-5,TRBV5-4,-,TGTGCCAGCAGCTGGGACAGGGGAGGAGAGACCCAGTACTTC,CASSWDRGGETQYF
-,TRBJ2-7,TRBV3-1/TRBV3-2,few,TGTGCCAGCAGCCAAGGACGGGCCTACGAGCAGTACTTC,CASSQGRAYEQYF
-,TRBJ2-2,TRBV21-1,-,TGTGCCAGCAGCACGGGCTCCACTAGAGAGGCGACCGGGGAGCTGTTTTTT,CASSTGSTREATGELFF
-,TRBJ1-4,TRBV2,-,TGTGCCAGCACTCCTGAAGGGGGACGGTCTAATGAAAAACTGTTTTTT,CASTPEGGRSNEKLFF
-,TRBJ2-1,TRBV6-1,-,TGTGCCAGCAGTGAATTCCATGGGGCGGTACCCTACAATGAGCAGTTCTTC,CASSEFHGAVPYNEQFF
-,TRBJ2-1,TRBV2,few,TGTGCCAGCACCAAAGAGGGCAATGAGCAGTTCTTC,CASTKEGNEQFF
TRBD2,TRBJ2-7,TRBV5-1,-,TGCGCCAGCAGCCCCGGAGGCGGGAGATCTTACGAGCAGTACTTC,CASSPGGGRSYEQYF
-,TRBJ1-1,TRBV21-1,-,TGTGCCAGCAGAACGGGACAGGGACTATCAGCTTTCTTT,CASRTGQGLSAFF
-,TRBJ2-4,TRBV9,once,TGTGCCAGCAGCGGTGGTAGCCCTGAGGGCATTCAGTACTTC,CASSGGSPEGIQYF
-,TRBJ2-5,TRBV21-1,-,TGTGCCAGCAGCGTTTGGGACAGACTAGAGACCCAGTACTTC,CASSVWDRLETQYF
-,TRBJ1-4,TRBV5-1,-,TGCGCCAGCAGCTCAGGGACAACTAATGAAAAACTGTTTTTT,CASSSGTTNEKLFF
-,TRBJ2-3,TRBV4-2,-,TGTGCCAGCAGCCAAGAAGGCACGGGAGTTAAAGATACGCAGTATTTT,CASSQEGTGVKDTQYF
TRBD2,TRBJ2-1,TRBV6-6,-,TGTGCCAGCAGTCCGAAAAAGCAAACTAGCGGGAGTGGGAATGAGCAGTTCTTC,CASSPKKQTSGSGNEQFF
-,TRBJ2-3,TRBV3-1/TRBV3-2,-,TGTGCCAGCCTCCAAGGAGGAGGGACAGATACGCAGTATTTT,CASLQGGGTDTQYF
-,TRBJ1-1,TRBV3-1/TRBV3-2,-,TGTGCCAGCAGCTTAGAGGCATCGGCGGGAGCTTTCTTT,CASSLEASAGAFF
-,TRBJ1-4,TRBV15,-,TGTGCCACCAGCAGAGTGAAACGGGATGAAAAACTGTTTTTT,CATSRVKRDEKLFF
TRBD1,TRBJ2-2,TRBV19,-,TGTGCCAGTAGTATGACAGGGGCCCGTGCGGAGCTGTTTTTT,CASSMTGARAELFF
TRBD2,TRBJ2-5,TRBV5-1,-,TGCGCCAGCAGCCCCTCCGGTAGCGGGGGGAACAAAGAGACCCAGTACTTC,CASSPSGSGGNKETQYF
-,TRBJ2-3,TRBV20-1,-,TGCAGTGCATCCGACAGGCTGGAGGAGTATTTT,CSASDRLEEYF